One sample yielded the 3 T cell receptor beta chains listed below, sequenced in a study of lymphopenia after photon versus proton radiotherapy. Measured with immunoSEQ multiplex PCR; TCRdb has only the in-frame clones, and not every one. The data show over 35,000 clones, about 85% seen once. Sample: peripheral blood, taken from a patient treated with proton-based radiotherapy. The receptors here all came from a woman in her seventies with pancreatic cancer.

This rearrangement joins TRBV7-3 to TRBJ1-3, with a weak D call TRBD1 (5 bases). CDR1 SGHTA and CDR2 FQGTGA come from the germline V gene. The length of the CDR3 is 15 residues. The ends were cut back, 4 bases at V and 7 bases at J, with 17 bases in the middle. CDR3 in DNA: TGTGCCAGCAGCTCCTTCGCAGATGGGGGTAACACCATATATTTT. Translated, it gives CASSSFADGGNTIYF.

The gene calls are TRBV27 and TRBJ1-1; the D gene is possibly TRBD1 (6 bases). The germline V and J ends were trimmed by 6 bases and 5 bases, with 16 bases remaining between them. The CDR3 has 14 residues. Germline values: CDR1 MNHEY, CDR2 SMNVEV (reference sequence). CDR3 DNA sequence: TGTGCCAGCAGACCCCTAGGGGGACCGACTGAAGCTTTCTTT. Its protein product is CASRPLGGPTEAFF.

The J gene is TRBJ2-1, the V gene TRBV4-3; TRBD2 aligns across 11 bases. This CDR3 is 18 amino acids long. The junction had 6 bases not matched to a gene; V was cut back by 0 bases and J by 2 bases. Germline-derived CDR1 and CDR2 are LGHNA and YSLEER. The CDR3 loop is CASSQDMASGRTYNEQFF. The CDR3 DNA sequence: TGCGCCAGCAGCCAAGATATGGCTAGCGGGAGGACCTACAATGAGCAGTTCTTC.